This is a list of T cell receptor beta chains from one sample in a study of cytomegalovirus exposure and HLA in healthy donors. Profiled with immunoSEQ multiplex PCR; TCRdb holds only in-frame clones, not every one. Found here are about 65,000 clones, more than 75% of them singletons; the top ten hold around 2.9%. Sequencing used PBMCs. The source is a girl between 5 and 17 years old in good health and CMV-seropositive. Each CDR3 is given with its conserved first and last residue. D genes are given only for firm matches. Size values are once, few and many counts, or a class for expanded clones, and some rows have none.

>TRBJ2-1|TRBV28|.|.
TGTGCCAGCAGTTTATATCGTGACAATGAGCAGTTCTTC
CASSLYRDNEQFF
>TRBJ1-5|TRBV6-1|.|TRBD1
TGTGCCAGCAGTGATGCGGGACAGGTCCAGCCCCAGCATTTT
CASSDAGQVQPQHF
>TRBJ1-2|TRBV2|.|.
TGTGCCAGCAGTACGGTTATCCTCTATGGCTACACCTTC
CASSTVILYGYTF
>TRBJ2-7|TRBV10-2|.|TRBD1
TGCGCCAGCAGTGAGGGGACAGGGGGTTCCTACGAGCAGTACTTC
CASSEGTGGSYEQYF
>TRBJ2-1|TRBV28|.|.
TGTGCCAGCAGTCTACGTGGGCGAGACAATGAGCAGTTCTTC
CASSLRGRDNEQFF
>TRBJ2-5|TRBV19|.|TRBD1
TGTGCCAGCGGCGGGACAGGGAGAGAGACCCAGTACTTC
CASGGTGRETQYF
>TRBJ1-1|TRBV5-1|.|.
TGCGCCAGCAGGGGCGGGGTTACAGGGAACACTGAAGCTTTCTTT
CASRGGVTGNTEAFF
>TRBJ2-5|TRBV5-4|.|TRBD1
TGTGCCAGCAGCCCCCGTGACCCAGGGGGCGCGTCAGAGACCCAGTACTTC
CASSPRDPGGASETQYF
>TRBJ2-3|TRBV2|.|.
TGTGCCAGCAGCCGTGGACTAGGGGGATCTAGCACAGATACGCAGTATTTT
CASSRGLGGSSTDTQYF
>TRBJ1-2|TRBV5-1|.|.
TGCGCCAGCAGCGGAGATACCTATGGCTACACCTTC
CASSGDTYGYTF
>TRBJ2-1|TRBV2|.|.
TGTGCCAGCAACCCCGGGGAGAGTTACAATGAGCAGTTCTTC
CASNPGESYNEQFF
>TRBJ2-2|TRBV18|.|.
TGTGCCAGCTCACTCAATCGAGCCGTGAACACCGGGGAGCTGTTTTTT
CASSLNRAVNTGELFF
>TRBJ2-1|TRBV5-1|once|TRBD2
TGCGCCAGCAGCTTGAGGGGCGGGAGCTCCTACAATGAGCAGTTCTTC
CASSLRGGSSYNEQFF
>TRBJ2-7|TRBV18|.|TRBD1
TGTGCCAGCTCTGGGGCAGGGGGCCCCGAGCAGTACTTC
CASSGAGGPEQYF
>TRBJ1-5|TRBV2|.|TRBD1
TGTGCCAGCGTAGGGGGGGGAGGACAGGGGGTTTCCAATCAGCCCCAGCATTTT
CASVGGGGQGVSNQPQHF
>TRBJ2-1|TRBV4-2|.|.
TGTGCCAGCAGCCCCAAGACTGGGGGCGTGGTTTACCATGAGCAGTTCTTC
CASSPKTGGVVYHEQFF
>TRBJ1-2|TRBV7-9|.|TRBD1
TGTGCCAGCAGCGCCCGGCTGACAGGGGTCGGCGGCTACACCTTC
CASSARLTGVGGYTF
>TRBJ2-2|TRBV6-4|.|.
TGTGCCAGCAGTGACTTCCAGGGGAACACCGGGGAGCTGTTTTTT
CASSDFQGNTGELFF